This T cell receptor beta chain derives from a study of blood T cell repertoires in COVID-19 (dated by TCRdb to 2020 to 2022). In terms of the full investigation: Samples covering the acute and convalescent phases of COVID-19 were provided by collaborators in the United States, Italy and Spain. The sample metadata nearly always contained a de-identified subject ID, COVID-19 status, age in years and sex. The repertoires were made available in a free public database intended to serve as a resource for research on the immune response to SARS-CoV-2. The samples were drawn from the first 160 participants of the ongoing ImmuneRACE study and from some 1,300 subjects provided by 6 global collaborators. Where available, HLA class I and class II types were taken from metadata supplied by the sample provider and were not determined by assay-based typing. Subjects who had been exposed to COVID-19, were actively infected with it, or had recovered from it provided the deeply sampled blood TCRbeta repertoires that made up the dataset. The prospective study material was composed of cDNA or gDNA derived from T cells, B-cell-depleted T cells, or PBMCs. General conclusions and limits of the study: The quantity of clinical and demographic metadata differed by source and by participant and was supplied without curation.

This clone has only one observation. The specificity of this receptor is unknown. There are no base qualities to consult, and no much larger clone falls within one base. Other DNA sequences in the sample encode the same CDR3. The junction carries 8 bases between V and J, which are trimmed by 4 bases and 4 bases respectively. Its CDR3 holds 13 amino acids, cysteine through phenylalanine. The read is trimmed to its CDR3 DNA, 39 bases read in frame from base 1. CDR1 and CDR2 are drawn from the germline V gene: SGHRS, YFSETQ. Each collaborating institution followed its own protocols to collect whole blood in K2EDTA tubes. For TCRbeta analysis, collaborators shipped samples as frozen whole blood, isolated PBMCs, or DNA extracted from either of those sample types. The immunoSEQ Assay, a bias-controlled multiplex PCR, was used to amplify TCRbeta CDR3 regions from genomic DNA. Concerning the study's data processing: The number of nucleated cells in each sample was estimated by amplification of reference gene primers within the assay. To quantify the absolute abundance of each unique TCRbeta CDR3 rearrangement, sequence reads were collapsed and filtered. For each sample, productive Simpson clonality was calculated as the square root of Simpson's diversity index across productive rearrangements. TCRdb provides this immuneACCESS table in a form limited to in-frame rearrangements. Some clones are lacking; in checked studies, under half of them reflect an unresolved V gene, and why the rest are absent is not known. The D gene and trimming were derived from the DNA, and the V and J assignments and clone size from that table. The sample data list about 160,000 clones, and 90% of these were observed just once. The ten largest clones take up roughly a sixth of the sample.

The chain employs TRBV5-1 and TRBJ2-2; the D region possibly corresponds to TRBD1 (5 bases align). The sequencing input was peripheral blood. The sequence was obtained from a man aged 55 to 70 with active or convalescent COVID-19. The sequenced DNA is TGCGCCAGCAGCCTCACAGGCACCGGGGAGCTGTTTTTT. This translates into CASSLTGTGELFF.